The sequence of this TCR beta chain was determined in a study of blood T cell repertoires in COVID-19. Libraries were prepared by immunoSEQ multiplex PCR; TCRdb keeps only in-frame clonotypes and omits some of them. The sample includes 150,000 to 200,000 clones, 79% of them seen just once. CDR1 is LGHDT, CDR2 YNNKEL, per germline (reference sequence). V shed 3 bases, J shed 2 bases, and the junction held 3 bases outside the gene matches. This CDR3 region has 14 residues. Patients in Seattle were enrolled during active infection, then followed longitudinally. J is TRBJ1-2 and V is TRBV3-1 (or the pseudogene TRBV3-2), with 7 nucleotides matching TRBD1. Sequencing used peripheral blood. This TCR was recovered from a woman between 55 and 75 years old with COVID-19, enrolled during active disease. This CDR3 is CASSHAGGNYGYTF. CDR3 coding DNA: TGTGCCAGCAGCCATGCAGGGGGAAACTATGGCTACACCTTC.